The 10 T cell receptor beta chains below all came from one sample that was sequenced in a study of T cell responses to AZD1222 COVID-19 vaccine. Using immunoSEQ multiplex PCR, the repertoire was profiled, and TCRdb retains in-frame clones only, with some absent. The sample yields around 78,000 clones, around 90% seen once. The sequenced sample was peripheral blood, obtained 28 days after the second AZD1222 dose. All receptors come from an adult who received the AZD1222 COVID-19 vaccine.

The genes are TRBV5-1 and TRBJ2-7, with D unresolved. V was shortened by 4 bases and J by 4 bases, with 15 bases between the two germline ends. The CDR3 length is 14 residues. The germline V gene encodes CDR1 SGHRS and CDR2 YFSETQ. The CDR3 sequence is CASSAWVAGYEQYF. DNA for the CDR3: TGCGCCAGCAGCGCCTGGGTCGCAGGATACGAGCAGTACTTC.

This chain links TRBV2 with TRBJ2-6; 7 nucleotides match TRBD1. Germline CDR1 SNHLY, CDR2 FYNNEI. Unmatched junction bases numbered 9, after V lost 5 bases and J lost 5 bases. The CDR3 is made up of 16 amino acids. The CDR3 DNA follows: TGTGCCAGCAGTATACAGGGGTCTGGAAGGGCCAACGTCCTGACTTTC. This encodes CASSIQGSGRANVLTF.

The V call is TRBV6-4, the J call TRBJ1-1; D is undetermined. The V end was cut by 2 bases, the J end by 0 bases, with 10 bases between. This CDR3 comprises 15 residues. Germline CDR1 reads MRHNA; CDR2 reads SNTAGT. Here the CDR3 DNA reads TGTGCCAGCAGTGACCCGAGCGGCATGAACACTGAAGCTTTCTTT. Amino acids: CASSDPSGMNTEAFF.

This clone showed up just once. The J gene is TRBJ1-4, the V gene TRBV2; TRBD1 might be the D (5 bases). The CDR3 sequence is 12 residues long. Per the germline V gene, CDR1 is SNHLY and CDR2 is FYNNEI. V was cut by 7 bases and J by 8 bases, with 11 bases left in between. In nucleotides, the CDR3 is TGTGCCAGCACCGCAGGGCGGGAAAAACTGTTTTTT. It translates to CASTAGREKLFF.

The gene calls are TRBV29-1 and TRBJ2-5; TRBD2 matches 8 bases. The CDR3 extends over 14 amino acids. The germline gives CDR1 SQVTM, CDR2 ANQGSEA. The V segment lost 7 bases and the J segment 7 bases; nucleotides outside the gene matches: 14. This CDR3 is CSAEGLARSGTQYF. Written as DNA, the CDR3 is TGCAGCGCCGAAGGACTAGCCCGGTCGGGGACCCAGTACTTC.

The V and J genes are TRBV7-2 and TRBJ1-3; D gene uncertain. Germline assignment: CDR1 SGHTA and CDR2 FQGNSA. The CDR3 is 16 amino acids. V was clipped by 0 bases and J by 8 bases, with 17 bases between them. The CDR3 sequence is CASSLARQPPGDTIYF. DNA for the CDR3: TGTGCCAGCAGCTTAGCACGGCAGCCGCCCGGCGACACCATATATTTT.

The rearrangement joins TRBV7-2 to TRBJ1-1, with TRBD1 as a possible D gene (5 bases). Germline V CDR1 and CDR2: SGHTA, FQGNSA. V dropped 2 bases and J dropped 11 bases, with 15 bases sitting between them. This CDR3 comprises 13 residues. CDR3 sequence (DNA): TGTGCCAGCAGCTTATACGTACAGGCGCGTGCTTTCTTT. It is translated as CASSLYVQARAFF.

V usage is TRBV7-3 and J usage is TRBJ2-7, with unresolved D. Looked up from germline, CDR1 is SGHTA and CDR2 is FQGTGA. V was shortened by 0 bases and J by 5 bases, with 11 bases between the two germline ends. The CDR3 has 14 amino acids. The CDR3: CASSLTGGMDEQYF. CDR3 in DNA: TGTGCCAGCAGCTTAACCGGTGGGATGGACGAGCAGTACTTC.

This chain uses TRBV28 with TRBJ1-5; no firm D call. Germline V lookup: CDR1 MDHEN, CDR2 SYDVKM. V was shortened by 2 bases and J by 0 bases, with 20 bases between the two germline ends. The CDR3 runs 19 residues. The CDR3 spells CASSLIRIAGLYSNQPQHF. CDR3 DNA: TGTGCCAGCAGTTTAATCCGAATAGCGGGTCTGTATAGCAATCAGCCCCAGCATTTT.

The CDR3 sequence is CASSPASGLTGELFF. As DNA, the CDR3 is TGTGCCAGCAGCCCCGCGTCGGGGTTAACCGGGGAGCTGTTTTTT. This rearrangement joins TRBV3-1 (or the pseudogene TRBV3-2) to TRBJ2-2; tentative D call: TRBD2 (5 bases). Looked up from germline, CDR1 is LGHDT and CDR2 is YNNKEL (reference sequence). The CDR3 is 15 amino acids. V was shortened by 4 bases and J by 5 bases, with 14 bases between the two germline ends.